The source of this T cell receptor (beta chain) is a study of T cell responses to AZD1222 COVID-19 vaccine. The study's findings and limits: With two AZD1222 doses given, Spike-specific TCR breadth and depth both rose. Sampled repertoires all dated from after the peak T cell response. A mostly white British donor set with more females was recruited, and clonal diversity was possibly underestimated.

Data came from immunoSEQ multiplex PCR; TCRdb stores just in-frame clones and leaves some out. The repertoire includes fewer than 200,000 clones, around 90% of them detected once, and 4% to 5.5% sits in the top ten. V was cut by 1 base and J by 4 bases, with 9 bases left in between. This CDR3 has 14 amino acids. Germline V lookup: CDR1 LGHNA, CDR2 YNFKEQ. Comment on this clone: What it recognizes is unknown.

Sample: peripheral blood, taken on day 0 of MenACWY control vaccination. This TCR was sampled from an adult in good health. This chain joins TRBV4-2 and TRBJ2-3; D is ambiguous. This CDR3 reads CASSQGLDSDTQYF. CDR3 coding DNA: TGTGCCAGCAGCCAAGGGTTGGATTCAGATACGCAGTATTTT.